This TCR beta chain came from a study of T cells in Graves' hyperthyroidism and ophthalmopathy. Study-wide points: Stable hyperthyroidism was separated from ophthalmopathy by a model based on 13 V-J features.

The germline V and J ends were trimmed by 2 bases and 8 bases, with 14 bases remaining between them. The germline CDR1 and CDR2 sequences are KGHDR and SFDVKD. CDR3 size: 14 residues. In this sample, this clonotype turned up many times. Its antigen remains unknown. Stable disease denoted Graves' hyperthyroidism without ophthalmopathy progression within 18 months. Newly diagnosed patients aged 18 to 65 had hyperthyroidism of under 2 months' duration. Reasons for excluding patients were uncontrolled infection, other autoimmune disease, pregnancy or lactation. Amplification of TCR beta CDR3 regions used RNA as the template. With the HTBI primer set, the TCR CDR3 went through a first round of RT-PCR. TCRdb redid the calling of the multiplex PCR reads with MiXCR, one entry per CDR3 protein. This table has a few hundred thousand distinct CDR3 sequences, 15% to 19% appearing once.

The TCR originated in a woman aged 25 to 45 with Graves' hyperthyroidism. Material: blood. The chain combines TRBV24-1 with TRBJ1-1; D may be TRBD1 (6 bases). CDR3 loop: CATSDSADRREAFF. The CDR3 bases are TGTGCCACCAGTGATTCCGCGGACAGACGCGAAGCTTTCTTT.